A single sample gave rise to the 16 T cell receptor beta chains below, sequenced in a study of read filtering for tumor transcriptome and immune sequencing. From around 440 ng of RNA, a library with molecular barcoded alpha/delta and beta/gamma adaptors was made. One entry per CDR3 protein, called by TCRdb with MiXCR from the reads. Of roughly 41,000 distinct CDR3 sequences in the sample, approximately 14% are singletons; the top ten hold around 36%. Sequencing was carried out using a population of CD138-negative cells sorted from bone marrow. The receptors here all came from a donor aged 40 or over with multiple myeloma.

Turning to this clonotype: This likely traces to a read error, being one base from a far larger clone. The gene calls are TRBV12-3 or TRBV12-4 and TRBJ2-1; the D is unclear. V was clipped by 3 bases and J by 10 bases, with 16 bases between them. The CDR3 covers 14 residues. As DNA, the CDR3 is TGTGCCAGCAGTTTTCTGGACGGCACCTACGAGCAGTTCTTC. Translated: CASSFLDGTYEQFF.

Remarks on this clonotype: A much more abundant neighbour one base away suggests this may be a read error. This chain connects TRBV28 to TRBJ2-1; TRBD1 agrees at 8 bases. This CDR3 contains 12 residues. The V gene end was trimmed by 8 bases and the J gene end by 15 bases; junction bases not matched to a gene: 12. Germline V gene lookup returns CDR1 MDHEN and CDR2 SYDVKM. This chain's CDR3 is CASGLRTGLRFF. Here the CDR3 DNA reads TGTGCCAGCGGTCTCCGGACAGGGCTGCGGTTCTTC.

The sample holds many counts of this clonotype. This chain connects TRBV29-1 to TRBJ2-6; D not certain. The germline gives CDR1 SQVTM, CDR2 ANQGSEA. V was cut by 7 bases and J by 1 base, with 11 bases left in between. CDR3 size: 14 residues. The CDR3 bases are TGCAGCGCAACCTCAACGTCTGGGGCCAACGTCCTGACTTTC. Translating it yields CSATSTSGANVLTF.

This clonotype was found many times. V is TRBV20-1 and J is TRBJ2-2; 11 bases are a match to TRBD2. V lost 6 bases and J lost 6; bases outside the gene matches: 6. The CDR3 is 14 residues long. Germline CDR1 DFQATT, CDR2 SNEGSKA (reference sequence). The DNA for the CDR3 is TGCAGTGCGCCCGTAGCGGGAGGGCCCGGGGAGCTGTTTTTT. This translates into CSAPVAGGPGELFF.

For this clonotype: This may stem from a read error, because a much larger clone lies one nucleotide away. The chain joins TRBV6-6 to TRBJ1-2, with 8 bases fitting TRBD1. V lost 1 base and J lost 3; bases outside the gene matches: 4. CDR1 and CDR2 from the germline V gene are MNHNY and SVGAGI (reference sequence). The CDR3 runs to 15 residues. DNA for the CDR3: TGTGCCAGCAGTTACTTGGGACAGGCTGACTATGGCTACACCTTC. The encoded protein is CASSYLGQADYGYTF.

This clonotype occurred many times. The V and J genes are TRBV2 and TRBJ2-7; 7 bases agree with TRBD1. CDR1 is SNHLY and CDR2 is FYNNEI in the germline V gene. The junction had 4 bases not matched to a gene; V was cut back by 4 bases and J by 1 base. The CDR3 runs 14 residues. CDR3 region: CASSGGRGSYEQYF. CDR3 nucleotide sequence: TGTGCCAGCAGTGGTGGCAGGGGGTCCTACGAGCAGTACTTC.

The V call is TRBV29-1, the J call TRBJ2-1; TRBD2 agrees at 7 bases. The germline CDR1 and CDR2 sequences are SQVTM and ANQGSEA. V dropped 1 base and J dropped 7; count of bases not matched to a gene: 7. The CDR3 sequence is 14 residues long. The CDR3 region is CSVEGGGSINEQFF. The DNA for the CDR3 is TGCAGCGTTGAAGGTGGCGGGAGTATTAATGAGCAGTTCTTC.

The V and J genes are TRBV10-1 and TRBJ2-1; TRBD1 matches at 7 bases. The germline gives CDR1 WNHNN, CDR2 SYGVQD (reference sequence). The CDR3 is 15 amino acids. DNA of the CDR3: TGCGCAGCAGTGCTAACCGGGACAGAATTAGTTGGGCAGTTCTTC. Its protein is CAAVLTGTELVGQFF.

With respect to this clonotype: A read error is the likely source, as a far larger clone sits one nucleotide away. This sequence joins TRBV5-6 and TRBJ2-7, with 11 positions matching TRBD1. The CDR3 length is 15 residues. From germline, CDR1 is SGHDT and CDR2 YYEEEE. CDR3 amino acids: CANSFGTGGINEQYF. The CDR3 DNA is TGCGCCAACAGCTTCGGGACAGGGGGTATCAACGAGCAGTACTTC.

This clonotype was seen at least ten times. The chain couples TRBV7-8 to TRBJ2-3, with D maybe TRBD2 (5 bases). Between the trimmed V and J ends, which lost 5 bases and 5 bases, there was a span of 26 bases. Germline V gene data show CDR1 as SGHVS and CDR2 as FQNEAQ. CDR3 length: 18 amino acids. This CDR3 reads CASSLSRRPDRDGDTQYF. The CDR3 DNA reads as TGTGCCAGCAGCCTCTCCCGCCGGCCCGATCGGGATGGAGATACGCAGTATTTT.

This clonotype was found many times. The chain employs TRBV29-1 and TRBJ1-4; D gene ambiguous. The CDR3 contains 14 residues. Trimming took 7 bases from V and 3 from J, leaving 15 bases between them. Germline CDR1 and CDR2: SQVTM and ANQGSEA. CDR3 in DNA: TGCAGCGGCCAATGGGGAATCTCTAATGAAAAACTGTTTTTT. It codes for CSGQWGISNEKLFF.

This clonotype has ten or more counts. This chain links TRBV7-9 with TRBJ2-7, with D unclear. V lost 3 bases and J lost 0, with 6 bases in between. The germline V gene encodes CDR1 SEHNR and CDR2 FQNEAQ (reference sequence). The CDR3 sequence is 13 residues long. The CDR3 region is CASSFAGSYEQYF. DNA for the CDR3: TGTGCCAGCAGCTTTGCAGGCTCCTACGAGCAGTACTTC.

In regard to this clonotype: A far larger clone is a single base away, which makes a read error likely. The conserved phenylalanine or tryptophan is not found at the CDR3 terminus, so this likely reflects a read error. The J gene is TRBJ2-1, the V gene TRBV6-6; D remains unclear. Germline V gene sequence: CDR1 MNHNY, CDR2 SVGAGI (reference sequence). V lost 6 bases, J lost 0 bases, and 12 bases lay in between. The CDR3 is 15 residues long. The CDR3 is CASRRRTSSYNEQFL. The CDR3 DNA follows: TGTGCCAGCAGACGACGGACGAGCTCCTACAATGAGCAGTTCCTC.

This clonotype was picked up many times. The V and J genes are TRBV12-3 or TRBV12-4 and TRBJ2-2; TRBD2 matches at 11 bases. This CDR3 is built from 14 residues. The V segment lost 8 bases and the J segment 7 bases; nucleotides outside the gene matches: 6. The CDR3 sequence is CASGLAGGGGELFF. The CDR3 DNA is TGTGCCAGCGGGCTAGCGGGAGGCGGCGGGGAGCTGTTTTTT.

This chain joins TRBV2 and TRBJ2-1, with 9 positions matching TRBD1. The germline V gene has CDR1 SNHLY and CDR2 FYNNEI. The CDR3 contains 14 residues. Germline trimming cut 5 bases from V and 9 bases from J; bases unmatched to any gene: 8. In nucleotides, the CDR3 is TGTGCCAGCAGTTCCGGGACAGGGAAGGGTGAGCAGTTCTTC. It is translated as CASSSGTGKGEQFF.

The table lists this clonotype with many counts. The rearrangement joins TRBV15 to TRBJ2-1; no clear D. The germline gives CDR1 LNHNV, CDR2 YYDKDF (reference sequence). V was clipped by 0 bases and J by 8 bases, with 8 bases between them. The CDR3 is 13 amino acids. The CDR3 DNA reads TGTGCCACCAGCAGAGATTTCCGCGATGAGCAGTTCTTC. Its protein product is CATSRDFRDEQFF.